One sample yielded the 10 T cell receptor beta chains listed below, sequenced in a study of blood T cell repertoires in COVID-19. Assay: immunoSEQ multiplex PCR; the TCRdb copy retains only in-frame clones and omits some. Of 230,000 or so clones in the sample, approximately 80% were seen once. Material for sequencing was peripheral blood. These receptor sequences come from a man younger than 45 with active or convalescent COVID-19.

The rearrangement joins TRBV7-2 to TRBJ2-3; D gene unclear. Trimming cost V 4 bases and J 6 bases, with 8 bases left between them. In germline, CDR1 is SGHTA, CDR2 FQGNSA. The CDR3 is 12 residues long. CDR3 loop: CASSSVRDTQYF. The CDR3 bases are TGTGCCAGCAGCTCTGTCAGGGATACGCAGTATTTT. The complete variable domain, with remaining parts taken from reference TRBV7-2 and TRBJ2-3, reads GAGVSQSPSNKVTEKGKDVELRCDPISGHTALYWYRQSLGQGLEFLIYFQGNSAPDKSGLPSDRFSAERTGGSVSTLTIQRTQQEDSAVYLCASSSVRDTQYFGPGTRLTVL.

V and J are TRBV6-5 and TRBJ2-7; 11 nucleotides agree with TRBD1. CDR3 length: 14 residues. V lost 8 bases to trimming and J lost 6 bases; unmatched junction nucleotides: 9. In germline, CDR1 is MNHEY, CDR2 SVGAGI. The CDR3 DNA reads TGTGCCAGCGGCTTGGGACAGGGGGTGATCGAGCAGTACTTC. This gives the protein CASGLGQGVIEQYF.

This clone was counted only a few times. The rearrangement uses TRBV11-2 and TRBJ1-4; 8 nucleotides align to TRBD1. Germline V gene sequence: CDR1 SGHAT, CDR2 FQNNGV. This CDR3 is 14 amino acids long. J lost 8 bases, V lost 8 bases, and 10 bases had no gene match. The CDR3 nucleotides read TGTGCCAGCGCACGAGGGACAGGACTCGAAAAACTGTTTTTT. Its translation is CASARGTGLEKLFF.

The V and J genes are TRBV9 and TRBJ2-4, with D perhaps TRBD1 (6 bases). The CDR3 covers 16 residues. Germline values: CDR1 SGDLS, CDR2 YYNGEE. The ends were cut back, 3 bases at V and 0 bases at J, with 13 bases in the middle. Here the CDR3 DNA reads TGTGCCAGCAGCGGGCGACAGGACTCAGCCAAAAACATTCAGTACTTC. Its translation is CASSGRQDSAKNIQYF.

This chain connects TRBV7-3 to TRBJ2-2; D is undetermined. Deletions cut 6 bases from V and 6 bases from J, with 11 bases between. CDR1 is SGHTA, CDR2 FQGTGA, per germline. CDR3 length: 13 residues. The CDR3 sequence is CASSADSAGELFF. In DNA, the CDR3 is TGTGCCAGCAGTGCCGACTCGGCCGGGGAGCTGTTTTTT.

The chain links TRBV5-6 to TRBJ1-6; 7 bases align to TRBD1. With V trimmed by 0 bases and J by 1 base, 7 bases remained unmatched. The germline V gene encodes CDR1 SGHDT and CDR2 YYEEEE. This CDR3 spans 18 amino acids. Written as DNA, the CDR3 is TGTGCCAGCAGCTTGGCAGGGGGTGGCTATTCCTATAATTCACCCCTCCACTTT. It yields the protein CASSLAGGGYSYNSPLHF.

The chain employs TRBV7-2 and TRBJ2-2; D ambiguous. The length of the CDR3 is 12 residues. V was pared by 4 bases and J by 3 bases, with 3 bases between. Germline CDR1 and CDR2: SGHTA and FQGNSA. CDR3 residues: CASSYYTGELFF. In DNA, the CDR3 is TGTGCCAGCAGCTACTACACCGGGGAGCTGTTTTTT.

The chain carries TRBV6-5 and TRBJ2-1; no definite D call. V dropped 3 bases and J dropped 1 base, with 10 bases sitting between them. Germline CDR1 MNHEY, CDR2 SVGAGI. The CDR3 has 15 residues. This CDR3 reads CASSYRVASYNEQFF. The CDR3 DNA reads TGTGCCAGCAGTTATCGGGTGGCATCCTACAATGAGCAGTTCTTC.

The chain carries TRBV7-9 and TRBJ2-6; D perhaps matches TRBD2 (7 bases). The ends were cut back, 11 bases at V and 0 bases at J, with 14 bases in the middle. Germline V gene sequence: CDR1 SEHNR, CDR2 FQNEAQ (reference sequence). This CDR3 has 15 amino acids. The CDR3 sequence is CAEGGGLSGANVLTF. In DNA form, the CDR3 reads TGTGCCGAAGGGGGAGGGCTCTCTGGGGCCAACGTCCTGACTTTC.

V gene TRBV30 combines with J gene TRBJ1-2, with 10 nucleotides matching TRBD1. V gave up 3 bases and J gave up 4 bases; unmatched junction bases: 2. Germline V lookup: CDR1 GTSNPN, CDR2 SVGIG (reference sequence). This CDR3 has 13 residues. CDR3: CAWRGDRGYGYTF. The CDR3 DNA reads as TGTGCCTGGAGGGGGGACAGGGGCTATGGCTACACCTTC.